Shown below are 14 T cell receptor beta chains from a single sample sequenced in a study of T cells in Graves' hyperthyroidism and ophthalmopathy. The source material, RNA transcripts, was used to amplify TCR beta CDR3 regions. First-round RT-PCR with HTBI primers amplified the TCR CDR3 region. TCRdb reprocessed the multiplex PCR reads via MiXCR and lists one record per CDR3 protein. The sample records about 600,000 distinct CDR3 sequences, more than 15% being singletons. The sample consisted of blood. Receptors were obtained from a woman aged 40 to 55 with Graves' ophthalmopathy.

The genes are TRBV20-1 and TRBJ2-1, with 10 bases lining up with TRBD2. The length of the CDR3 is 12 residues. Germline CDR1 reads DFQATT; CDR2 reads SNEGSKA (reference sequence). Trimming took 7 bases from V and 8 from J; bases not matched to a gene: 5. In nucleotides, the CDR3 is TGCAGTGGCAAAGCGGGAGGGGATGAGCAGTTCTTC. Amino acids: CSGKAGGDEQFF.

This chain joins TRBV4-1 and TRBJ2-3; 11 positions agree with TRBD2. Germline values: CDR1 MGHRA, CDR2 YSYEKL. The V and J ends lost 4 bases and 3 bases, in that order; junction bases with no gene match: 18. This CDR3 contains 20 residues. CDR3 sequence: CASSRSPLLLAGEVTDTQYF. The CDR3 nucleotides read TGCGCCAGCAGCCGATCCCCCCTCCTACTAGCGGGAGAGGTTACAGATACGCAGTATTTT.

This clonotype was counted a few times. The V call is TRBV18, the J call TRBJ2-2; 7 nucleotides agree with TRBD1. CDR1 and CDR2 from the germline V gene are KGHSH and LQKENI. The V segment lost 3 bases and the J segment 6 bases; nucleotides outside the gene matches: 4. The length of the CDR3 is 14 residues. The CDR3 region is CASSPLDRAGELFF. CDR3 bases: TGTGCCAGCTCACCGCTCGACAGGGCCGGGGAGCTGTTTTTT.

This clonotype came up many times. This sequence joins TRBV11-2 and TRBJ2-2, with 10 bases aligning to TRBD2. The germline V gene encodes CDR1 SGHAT and CDR2 FQNNGV. This CDR3 spans 17 amino acids. After removal of 2 bases from V and 4 bases from J, the junction contained 7 bases not matched to a gene. The CDR3 region has the DNA TGTGCCAGCAGCTTAAAGTTGGCTAGCGGGGGCACCGGGGAGCTGTTTTTT. This translates into CASSLKLASGGTGELFF.

On this clonotype: This CDR3 is missing its conserved last phenylalanine or tryptophan, likely due to a read error. The V and J genes are TRBV5-4 and TRBJ2-5; 9 bases line up with TRBD1. Trimming took 0 bases from V and 4 from J; bases not matched to a gene: 4. This CDR3 has 15 residues. Germline values: CDR1 SGHNT, CDR2 YYREEE (reference sequence). CDR3 nucleotides: TGTGCCAGCAGCTTGGGGGGGACAGGGAGAGAGACCCAGTACTCC. Translated, it gives CASSLGGTGRETQYS.

J is TRBJ1-4 and V is TRBV5-1; 8 nucleotides agree with TRBD1. The junction had 9 bases not matched to a gene; V was cut back by 4 bases and J by 4 bases. Germline loops: CDR1 SGHRS, CDR2 YFSETQ. CDR3 length equals 16 residues. CDR3 bases: TGCGCCAGCAGCACCTCAGGGGGCACCAGTAATGAAAAACTGTTTTTT. It is translated as CASSTSGGTSNEKLFF.

The genes are TRBV18 and TRBJ1-4; perhaps TRBD1 as D (5 bases). Trimming pared 0 bases from V and 4 bases from J, leaving 9 bases between. Germline CDR1 is KGHSH and CDR2 is LQKENI. The CDR3 consists of 15 residues. In nucleotides, the CDR3 is TGTGCCAGCTCACCACCGAGGGGCAATAATGAAAAACTGTTTTTT. Translation: CASSPPRGNNEKLFF.

The sample holds many counts of this clonotype. This chain joins TRBV11-1 and TRBJ1-1, with 10 bases lining up with TRBD1. The CDR3 is 17 amino acids. With V trimmed by 0 bases and J by 3 bases, 7 bases remained unmatched. Germline-derived CDR1 and CDR2 are SGHAT and FQDESV (reference sequence). CDR3 in DNA: TGTGCCAGCAGCTTAGCGGCCGGGACAGGGGATTACACTGAAGCTTTCTTT. Amino acids: CASSLAAGTGDYTEAFF.

This clonotype has at least ten counts. The chain carries TRBV6-6 and TRBJ1-1, with 7 nucleotides matching TRBD1. The CDR3 consists of 15 residues. Germline CDR1 and CDR2: MNHNY and SVGAGI (reference sequence). J lost 5 bases, V lost 0 bases, and 6 bases had no gene match. The CDR3 reads CASSYSGRGATEAFF. For the CDR3, the DNA is TGTGCCAGCAGTTACTCTGGCAGGGGGGCTACTGAAGCTTTCTTT.

This clonotype has at least ten counts. The CDR3 DNA follows: TGTGCCAGCAGTGAACTAGCGGGGGGAAGCGATGAGCAGTTCTTC. It is translated as CASSELAGGSDEQFF. J is TRBJ2-1 and V is TRBV6-1; 11 bases line up with TRBD2. V lost 2 bases and J lost 8; bases outside the gene matches: 5. The CDR3 sequence is 15 residues long. Per the germline V gene, CDR1 is MNHNS and CDR2 is SASEGT.

This chain joins TRBV12-3 or TRBV12-4 and TRBJ1-3, with D hard to call. Trimming stripped 3 bases from V and 4 bases from J, with 7 bases between. This CDR3 has 13 residues. In DNA form, the CDR3 reads TGTGCCAGCAGTTTCCGGATCGGAAACACCATATATTTT. Translation: CASSFRIGNTIYF.

In its sample, this clonotype was seen many times. V gene TRBV6-1 combines with J gene TRBJ1-2; D is perhaps TRBD1 (6 bases). V was cut by 6 bases and J by 6 bases, with 17 bases left in between. Germline V gene sequence: CDR1 MNHNS, CDR2 SASEGT. This CDR3 region has 14 residues. The CDR3 loop is CASSSSQGDDGYTF. CDR3 DNA: TGTGCCAGCAGCTCCTCACAGGGAGACGATGGCTACACCTTC.

This clonotype was seen ten or more times. J is TRBJ1-5 and V is TRBV2, with D possibly matching TRBD1 (5 bases). In germline, CDR1 is SNHLY, CDR2 FYNNEI. The CDR3 has 17 amino acids. Trimming shortened V by 4 bases and J by 4 bases, and 20 bases separated the two germline ends. The CDR3 region is CASSGGILTLGNQPQHF. The CDR3 DNA is TGTGCCAGCAGTGGGGGGATTTTGACCCTGGGGAATCAGCCCCAGCATTTT.

This clonotype was picked up many times. The genes are TRBV28 and TRBJ2-7, with no clear D. CDR1 is MDHEN and CDR2 is SYDVKM in the germline V gene. The V end was cut by 0 bases, the J end by 0 bases, with 9 bases between. This CDR3 contains 15 residues. CDR3 nucleotide sequence: TGTGCCAGCAGTTTATGGGCCACCTCCTCCTACGAGCAGTACTTC. As protein: CASSLWATSSYEQYF.